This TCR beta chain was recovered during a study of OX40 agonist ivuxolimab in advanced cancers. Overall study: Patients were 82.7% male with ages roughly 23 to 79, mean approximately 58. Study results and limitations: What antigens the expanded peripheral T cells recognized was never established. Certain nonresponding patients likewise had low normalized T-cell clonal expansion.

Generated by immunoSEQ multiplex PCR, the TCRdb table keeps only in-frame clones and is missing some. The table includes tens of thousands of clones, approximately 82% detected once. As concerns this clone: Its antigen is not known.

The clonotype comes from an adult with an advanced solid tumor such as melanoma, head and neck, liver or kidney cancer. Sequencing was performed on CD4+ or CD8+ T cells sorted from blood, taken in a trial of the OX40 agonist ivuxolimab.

The CDR3 nucleotides are TGTGCCAGCAGTTCCCGGACTAGCGGGGGGGCAGAGACCCAGTACTTC. Its translation: CASSSRTSGGAETQYF. This chain connects TRBV27 to TRBJ2-5; 15 bases map to TRBD2. Per germline, CDR1 MNHEY and CDR2 SMNVEV (reference sequence). The J segment lost 4 bases and the V segment lost 4 bases, leaving 4 bases of the junction unmatched. The CDR3 is made up of 16 amino acids.